These 9 T cell receptor beta chains originate from one sample sequenced in a study of cytomegalovirus exposure and HLA in healthy donors. Profiled with immunoSEQ multiplex PCR; TCRdb holds only in-frame clones, not every one. The profile covers over 85,000 clones, with approximately 94% appearing a single time and 0.89% taken by the ten largest. Sequencing was performed on PBMCs. These receptors all come from a woman under 30 in good health and CMV-seronegative.

The chain carries TRBV2 and TRBJ2-7, with a possible D match to TRBD2 (7 bases). Germline CDR1 and CDR2: SNHLY and FYNNEI. The CDR3 totals 14 residues. V lost 7 bases and J lost 2, with 15 bases in between. The CDR3 DNA reads as TGTGCCAGCACCGAGGGGGGGAGGGCCTACGAGCAGTACTTC. Protein sequence: CASTEGGRAYEQYF.

J is TRBJ2-4 and V is TRBV5-4; perhaps TRBD1 as D (5 bases). CDR1 and CDR2 from the germline V gene are SGHNT and YYREEE (reference sequence). This CDR3 comprises 14 residues. V lost 0 bases and J lost 2, with 6 bases in between. CDR3 in amino acids: CASSLAGTKNIQYF. In nucleotides, the CDR3 is TGTGCCAGCAGCTTGGCAGGGACCAAAAACATTCAGTACTTC.

The genes are TRBV18 and TRBJ2-1; 8 positions match TRBD2. CDR1 and CDR2 from the germline V gene are KGHSH and LQKENI. The CDR3 sequence is 15 residues long. The V gene end was trimmed by 2 bases and the J gene end by 4 bases; junction bases not matched to a gene: 4. The CDR3 is CASSPRTSRYNEQFF. The DNA of the CDR3 is TGTGCCAGCTCACCAAGGACTAGCAGGTACAATGAGCAGTTCTTC. The full variable domain, with the rest looked up from reference TRBV18 and TRBJ2-1, is NAGVMQNPRHLVRRRGQEARLRCSPMKGHSHVYWYRQLPEEGLKFMVYLQKENIIDESGMPKERFSAEFPKEGPSILRIQQVVRGDSAAYFCASSPRTSRYNEQFFGPGTRLTVL.

Only one count was recorded for this clone. This rearrangement joins TRBV27 to TRBJ1-5, with D tentatively TRBD1 (5 bases). The V gene's germline CDR1 is MNHEY and CDR2 SMNVEV (reference sequence). The CDR3 extends over 15 amino acids. Trimming cost V 5 bases and J 4 bases, with 15 bases left between them. This CDR3 is CASSQTRVGNQPQHF. CDR3 DNA: TGTGCCAGCAGTCAGACCAGGGTTGGGAATCAGCCCCAGCATTTT.

This sequence joins TRBV5-1 and TRBJ1-2, with 8 bases identical to TRBD1. Per germline, CDR1 SGHRS and CDR2 YFSETQ. The CDR3 covers 15 residues. V dropped 7 bases and J dropped 2; count of bases not matched to a gene: 10. The CDR3 loop is CASADTRDRNYGYTF. The DNA of the CDR3 is TGCGCCAGCGCGGATACCCGGGACAGGAACTATGGCTACACCTTC. The full variable domain, its missing parts supplied by reference TRBV5-1 and TRBJ1-2, is KAGVTQTPRYLIKTRGQQVTLSCSPISGHRSVSWYQQTPGQGLQFLFEYFSETQRNKGNFPGRFSGRQFSNSRSEMNVSTLELGDSALYLCASADTRDRNYGYTFGSGTRLTVV.

The chain employs TRBV7-8 and TRBJ2-7; 7 bases map to TRBD1. Per the germline V gene, CDR1 is SGHVS and CDR2 is FQNEAQ. V was pared by 3 bases and J by 5 bases, with 10 bases of the junction left unmatched. The CDR3 is made up of 15 amino acids. CDR3: CASSLNSGGIDEQYF. The DNA for the CDR3 is TGTGCCAGCAGCTTGAACTCAGGGGGTATCGACGAGCAGTACTTC. Full variable domain (remainder filled in from reference TRBV7-8 and TRBJ2-7): GAGVSQSPRYKVAKRGQDVALRCDPISGHVSLFWYQQALGQGPEFLTYFQNEAQLDKSGLPSDRFFAERPEGSVSTLKIQRTQQEDSAVYLCASSLNSGGIDEQYFGPGTRLTVT.

This clone showed up just once. The chain combines TRBV6-1 with TRBJ1-2; 7 bases fit TRBD1. V lost 8 bases to trimming and J lost 6 bases; unmatched junction nucleotides: 6. This CDR3 is built from 12 residues. Germline-derived CDR1 and CDR2 are MNHNS and SASEGT. The CDR3 protein is CASLTGRHGYTF. The CDR3 DNA follows: TGTGCCAGCCTGACAGGGCGGCATGGCTACACCTTC.

The chain recombines TRBV7-3 with TRBJ2-7, with 9 bases that match TRBD2. Germline-derived CDR1 and CDR2 are SGHTA and FQGTGA. The trim removed 5 bases at V and 6 bases at J, leaving 5 bases unmatched. CDR3 length equals 13 residues. The CDR3 DNA follows: TGTGCCAGCAGCCCGGGACTAGCTTTCGAGCAGTACTTC. Its protein is CASSPGLAFEQYF. Using reference TRBV7-3 and TRBJ2-7 for the parts outside the CDR3, the full variable domain is GAGVSQTPSNKVTEKGKYVELRCDPISGHTALYWYRQSLGQGPEFLIYFQGTGAADDSGLPNDRFFAVRPEGSVSTLKIQRTERGDSAVYLCASSPGLAFEQYFGPGTRLTVT.

The V and J genes are TRBV5-4 and TRBJ1-3; no definite D call. The CDR3 loop spans 14 amino acids. Trimming cost V 4 bases and J 0 bases, with 8 bases left between them. Germline V CDR1 and CDR2: SGHNT, YYREEE (reference sequence). The DNA for the CDR3 is TGTGCCAGCAGCCGGGGTCCCTCTGGAAACACCATATATTTT. It specifies CASSRGPSGNTIYF.